The text below deals with one T cell receptor (beta chain). Its specificity is unknown. The entry originates in a study of cytomegalovirus exposure and HLA in healthy donors. Points from the study as a whole: Generally TCR sequences proved uncommon, though certain public TCRs appeared in numerous donors.

CDR3 length equals 16 residues. The V gene's germline CDR1 is SGHAT and CDR2 FQNNGV. With 1 base removed from V and 7 bases from J, the gap between germline ends came to 19 bases. Primers: 60 Vbeta forward and 13 Jbeta reverse. Profiled with immunoSEQ multiplex PCR; TCRdb holds only in-frame clones, not every one. The sample has around 51,000 clones. This chain joins TRBV11-2 and TRBJ2-5; D is undetermined. This receptor was taken from a woman aged 40-49 years in good health and CMV-seronegative. The specimen was PBMCs. The CDR3 DNA follows: TGTGCCAGCAGCTTAGCGAGCTCGTCCATCCGGGTGACCCAGTACTTC. Its protein is CASSLASSSIRVTQYF.